This TCR beta chain was obtained from a study of T cells in Graves' hyperthyroidism and ophthalmopathy. In the study overall: Blood was drawn when the patient was first diagnosed and still untreated.

As for this clonotype: Antigen: not known.

V was clipped by 4 bases and J by 6 bases; unmatched bases: 6. The CDR3 is made up of 14 amino acids. CDR1 is LNHDA and CDR2 is SQIVND in the germline V gene (reference sequence). Amplified TCR beta CDR3 regions came from RNA transcripts. First-round RT-PCR of the TCR CDR3 relied on the HTBI primer set. TCRdb called the multiplex PCR reads again in MiXCR, with one record for every CDR3 protein. This table has around 370,000 distinct CDR3 sequences, 18% appearing once. General study results and limits: From stable hyperthyroidism, ophthalmopathy was separated by a 13 V-J model.

Clinicians diagnosed patients from clinical symptoms, serum thyroxine and TRAb, thyroid ultrasound and orbital computed tomography. The chain carries TRBV19 and TRBJ1-1; 9 bases are shared with TRBD1. This TCR derives from a man younger than 35 with Graves' ophthalmopathy. What was sequenced was blood. The DNA of the CDR3 is TGTGCCAGTAGTACTGCCGGGACAGGGTCTGAAGCTTTCTTT. Amino acids: CASSTAGTGSEAFF.